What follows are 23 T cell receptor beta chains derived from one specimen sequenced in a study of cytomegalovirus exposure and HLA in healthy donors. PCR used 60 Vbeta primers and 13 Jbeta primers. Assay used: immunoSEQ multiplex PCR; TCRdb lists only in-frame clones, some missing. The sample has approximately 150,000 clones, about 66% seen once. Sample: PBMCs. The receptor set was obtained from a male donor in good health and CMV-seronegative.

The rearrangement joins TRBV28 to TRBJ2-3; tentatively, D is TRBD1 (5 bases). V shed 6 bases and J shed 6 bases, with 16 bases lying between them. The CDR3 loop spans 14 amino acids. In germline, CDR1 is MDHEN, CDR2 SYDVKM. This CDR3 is CASRRQIGLDTQYF. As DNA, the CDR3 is TGTGCCAGCAGACGACAGATAGGTCTGGATACGCAGTATTTT.

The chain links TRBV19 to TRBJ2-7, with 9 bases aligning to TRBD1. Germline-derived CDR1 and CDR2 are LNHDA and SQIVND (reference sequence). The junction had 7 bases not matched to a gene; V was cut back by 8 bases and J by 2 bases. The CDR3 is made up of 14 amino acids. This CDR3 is CASATGQGTYEQYF. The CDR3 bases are TGTGCCAGTGCGACAGGACAGGGGACCTACGAGCAGTACTTC.

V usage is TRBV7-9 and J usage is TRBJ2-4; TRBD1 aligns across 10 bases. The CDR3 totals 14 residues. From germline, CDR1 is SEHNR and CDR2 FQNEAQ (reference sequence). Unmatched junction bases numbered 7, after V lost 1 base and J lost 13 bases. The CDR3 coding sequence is TGTGCCAGCAGCTTAGTTGGAGACAGGGGGCCCCAGTACTTC. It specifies CASSLVGDRGPQYF.

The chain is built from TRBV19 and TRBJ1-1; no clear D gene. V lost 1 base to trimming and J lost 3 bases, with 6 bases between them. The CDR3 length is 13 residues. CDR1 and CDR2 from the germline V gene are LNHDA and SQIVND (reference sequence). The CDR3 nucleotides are TGTGCCAGTAGTATAGGACTGTACACTGAAGCTTTCTTT. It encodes CASSIGLYTEAFF.

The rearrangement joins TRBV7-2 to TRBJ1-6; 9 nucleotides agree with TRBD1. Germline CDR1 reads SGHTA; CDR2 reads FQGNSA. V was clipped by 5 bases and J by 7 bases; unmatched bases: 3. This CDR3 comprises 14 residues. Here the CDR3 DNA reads TGTGCCAGCAGCCCACAGGGGGCGAATTCACCCCTCCACTTT. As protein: CASSPQGANSPLHF.

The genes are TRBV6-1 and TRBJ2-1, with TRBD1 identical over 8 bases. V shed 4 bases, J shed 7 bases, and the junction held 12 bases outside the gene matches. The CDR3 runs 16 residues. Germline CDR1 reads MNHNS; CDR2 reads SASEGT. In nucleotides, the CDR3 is TGTGCCAGCAGTGGAAACTCAGGGGGCTGGGTGAATGAGCAGTTCTTC. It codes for CASSGNSGGWVNEQFF.

The CDR3 is CASSHRVSYEQYF. The CDR3 DNA sequence: TGTGCCAGCAGTCATCGAGTTTCCTACGAGCAGTACTTC. The chain uses TRBV28 and TRBJ2-7; D unclear. This CDR3 is 13 amino acids long. The V end was cut by 5 bases, the J end by 1 base, with 9 bases between. Per germline, CDR1 MDHEN and CDR2 SYDVKM.

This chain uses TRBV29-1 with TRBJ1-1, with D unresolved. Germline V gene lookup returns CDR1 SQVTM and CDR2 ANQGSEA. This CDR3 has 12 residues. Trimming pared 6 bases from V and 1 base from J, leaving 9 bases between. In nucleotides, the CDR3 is TGCAGCGTCATACATGAGAACACTGAAGCTTTCTTT. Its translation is CSVIHENTEAFF.

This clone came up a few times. The CDR3 nucleotides are TGTGCCAGTAGTGTCTCGGGTATTGGCTATGGCTACACCTTC. Translated: CASSVSGIGYGYTF. The chain links TRBV19 to TRBJ1-2; D is uncertain. In germline, CDR1 is LNHDA, CDR2 SQIVND (reference sequence). Trimming removed 5 bases at V and 4 bases at J, with 14 bases between. The CDR3 contains 14 residues.

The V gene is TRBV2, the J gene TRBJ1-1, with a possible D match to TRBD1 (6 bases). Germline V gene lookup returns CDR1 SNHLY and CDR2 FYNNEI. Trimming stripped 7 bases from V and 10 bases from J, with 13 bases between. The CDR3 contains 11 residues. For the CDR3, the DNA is TGTGCCAGCACTAAACAGGGCCTAGCTTTCTTT. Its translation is CASTKQGLAFF.

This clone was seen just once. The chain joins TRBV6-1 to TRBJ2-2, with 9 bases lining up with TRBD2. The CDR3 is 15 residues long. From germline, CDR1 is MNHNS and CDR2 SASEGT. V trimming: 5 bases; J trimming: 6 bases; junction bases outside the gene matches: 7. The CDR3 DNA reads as TGTGCCAGCAGTCTGCGCGGGGGGGTCTCCGGGGAGCTGTTTTTT. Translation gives CASSLRGGVSGELFF.

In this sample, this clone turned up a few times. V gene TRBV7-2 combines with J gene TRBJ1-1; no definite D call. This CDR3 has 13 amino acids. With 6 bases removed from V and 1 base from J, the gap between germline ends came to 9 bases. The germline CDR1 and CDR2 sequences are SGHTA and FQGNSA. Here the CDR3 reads CASRREPNTEAFF. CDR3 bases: TGTGCCAGCAGGAGGGAGCCGAACACTGAAGCTTTCTTT.

CDR3 in DNA: TGTGCCTGGAGCCGCGGGACAGTTAACTATGGCTACACCTTC. This translates into CAWSRGTVNYGYTF. V usage is TRBV30 and J usage is TRBJ1-2; TRBD1 matches 7 bases. This CDR3 has 14 amino acids. V gave up 3 bases and J gave up 1 base; unmatched junction bases: 5. Germline CDR1 reads GTSNPN; CDR2 reads SVGIG (reference sequence).

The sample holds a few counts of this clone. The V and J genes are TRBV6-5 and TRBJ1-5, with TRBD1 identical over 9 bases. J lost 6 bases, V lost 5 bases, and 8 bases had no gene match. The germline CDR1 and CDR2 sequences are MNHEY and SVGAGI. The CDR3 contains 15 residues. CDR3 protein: CASSTGTGIGQPQHF. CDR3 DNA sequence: TGTGCCAGCAGTACCGGGACAGGGATTGGTCAGCCCCAGCATTTT.

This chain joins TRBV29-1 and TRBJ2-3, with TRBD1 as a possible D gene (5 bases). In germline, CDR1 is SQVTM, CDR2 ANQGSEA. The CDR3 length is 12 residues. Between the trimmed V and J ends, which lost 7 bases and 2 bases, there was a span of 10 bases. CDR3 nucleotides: TGCAGCGCCCAGGGTTTCACAGATACGCAGTATTTT. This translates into CSAQGFTDTQYF.

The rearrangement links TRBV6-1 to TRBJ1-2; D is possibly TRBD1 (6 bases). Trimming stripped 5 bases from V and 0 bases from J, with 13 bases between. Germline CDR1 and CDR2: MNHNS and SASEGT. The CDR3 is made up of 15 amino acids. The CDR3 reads CASSPWTVSNYGYTF. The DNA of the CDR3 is TGTGCCAGCAGTCCTTGGACAGTTTCTAACTATGGCTACACCTTC.

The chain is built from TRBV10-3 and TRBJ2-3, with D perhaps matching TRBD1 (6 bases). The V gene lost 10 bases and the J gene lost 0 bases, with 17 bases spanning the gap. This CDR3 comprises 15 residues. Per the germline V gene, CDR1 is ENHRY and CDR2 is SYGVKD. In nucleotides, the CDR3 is TGTGCCACCGGGACAAGGTCTACTAGCACAGATACGCAGTATTTT. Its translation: CATGTRSTSTDTQYF.

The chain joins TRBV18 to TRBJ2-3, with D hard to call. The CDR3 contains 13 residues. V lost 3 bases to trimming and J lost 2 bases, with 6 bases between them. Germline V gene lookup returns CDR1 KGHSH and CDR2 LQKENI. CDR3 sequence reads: CASSPRNTDTQYF. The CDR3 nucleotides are TGTGCCAGCTCACCGAGGAACACAGATACGCAGTATTTT.

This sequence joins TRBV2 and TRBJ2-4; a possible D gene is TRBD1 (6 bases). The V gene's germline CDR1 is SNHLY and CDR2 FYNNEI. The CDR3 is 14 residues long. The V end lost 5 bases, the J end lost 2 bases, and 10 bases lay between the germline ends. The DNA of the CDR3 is TGTGCCAGCAGTCCACAGGGAACCAAAAACATTCAGTACTTC. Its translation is CASSPQGTKNIQYF.

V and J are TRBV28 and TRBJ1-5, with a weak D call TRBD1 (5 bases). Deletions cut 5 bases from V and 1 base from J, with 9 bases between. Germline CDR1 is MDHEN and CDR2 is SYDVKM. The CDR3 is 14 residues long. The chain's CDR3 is CASSRRVSNQPQHF. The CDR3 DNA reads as TGTGCCAGCAGTCGCAGGGTGAGCAATCAGCCCCAGCATTTT.

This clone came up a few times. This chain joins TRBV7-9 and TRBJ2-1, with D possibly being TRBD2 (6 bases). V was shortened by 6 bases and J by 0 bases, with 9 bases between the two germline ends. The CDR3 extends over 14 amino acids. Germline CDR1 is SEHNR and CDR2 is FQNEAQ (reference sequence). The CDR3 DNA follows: TGTGCCAGCAGGACCGGGAGCTCCTACAATGAGCAGTTCTTC. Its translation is CASRTGSSYNEQFF.

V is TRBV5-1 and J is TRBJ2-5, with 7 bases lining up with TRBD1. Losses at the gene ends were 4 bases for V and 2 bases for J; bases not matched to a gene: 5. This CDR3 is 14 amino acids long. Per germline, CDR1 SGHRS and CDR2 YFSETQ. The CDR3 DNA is TGCGCCAGCAGCCACGGGACAGAACAAGAGACCCAGTACTTC. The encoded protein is CASSHGTEQETQYF. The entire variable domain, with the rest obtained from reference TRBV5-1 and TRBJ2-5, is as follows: KAGVTQTPRYLIKTRGQQVTLSCSPISGHRSVSWYQQTPGQGLQFLFEYFSETQRNKGNFPGRFSGRQFSNSRSEMNVSTLELGDSALYLCASSHGTEQETQYFGPGTRLLVL.

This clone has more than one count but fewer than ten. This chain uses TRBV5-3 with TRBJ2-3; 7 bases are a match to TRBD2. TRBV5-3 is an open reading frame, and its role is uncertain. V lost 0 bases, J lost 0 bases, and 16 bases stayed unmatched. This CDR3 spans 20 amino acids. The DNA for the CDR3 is TGTGCCAGAAGCTTGGCGGATAGGGAAAACGGGGGGATTAGCACAGATACGCAGTATTTT. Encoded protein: CARSLADRENGGISTDTQYF.